This TCR beta chain was captured in a study of beta chain features in type 1 diabetes. Looking at the study overall: Patients looked much like healthy donors when it came to age, gender and cell yields. Sorted cells numbering roughly 98,000,000 were examined across all samples. Broader study findings: Shortening that was moderate but significant affected the TCRB CDR3s of Type 1 diabetes patients in all four CD4+ subsets.

Expressed TCRB transcripts were sequenced because the isolated RNA had all been reverse transcribed beforehand. The assay was immunoSEQ multiplex PCR, and TCRdb's table has in-frame clones only and misses some. There are some 240,000 clones in the sample; about a sixth occur only once, and approximately 0.086% lies in the top ten. The CDR3 consists of 12 residues. Germline assignment: CDR1 LNHDA and CDR2 SQIVND (reference sequence). Trimming removed 6 bases from V and 8 bases from J, with 11 bases in between. Only a few counts were recorded for this clone. Its antigen is as yet unknown. Researchers reported sorting CD4+ naive, central memory, regulatory and stem cell-like memory cells via CD45RO/CCR7/CD25/CD127/CD95/CD27.

The V and J genes are TRBV19 and TRBJ2-1; D is unclear. The receptor's source is a man aged 25-45 years with type 1 diabetes. Input material: naive CD4+ T cells from blood. CDR3 loop: CASRSKAYEQFF. The CDR3 DNA is TGTGCCAGTAGGTCTAAGGCCTATGAGCAGTTCTTC.